This T cell receptor (beta chain) was recovered during a study of T cells in Graves' hyperthyroidism and ophthalmopathy (dated by TCRdb to the late 2010s). Describing the broader study: Peripheral blood was sampled at the time of initial diagnosis, prior to any treatment. To identify TCR V-J signatures that set the groups apart, the researchers used a discovery cohort of roughly 100 patients, made up of around 42 with Graves' ophthalmopathy and approximately 57 with stable Graves' hyperthyroidism. Prospective prediction of ophthalmopathy was tested in an independent validation cohort consisting of 18 to 20 hyperthyroidism patients and 15 to 17 patients who later progressed to ophthalmopathy. The approximately 100 discovery patients were randomly split 7:3 into training and test sets. In addition, the study compared T-cell repertoires in thyroid tissue and in blood from five to seven Graves' hyperthyroidism patients. Once sampling was done, hyperthyroidism patients were given methimazole at a starting dose of 30 mg daily, whereas ophthalmopathy patients were given high-dose intravenous methylprednisolone. According to the paper, TCR Vbeta CDR3 sequencing was carried out on 135 peripheral blood samples, which came from 40 to 45 ophthalmopathy, 70 to 80 hyperthyroidism and some 17 progressor patients. The study at large found these results: No statistical method was used to set the sample size in advance, and investigators knew the group allocation. In validation, the model predicted progression to ophthalmopathy a median of roughly six months before onset, with roughly 68% sensitivity and around 76% specificity. Most expanded thyroid clonotypes (frequency above 0.001) were also detected in blood, a finding suggesting that blood repertoires may reflect thyroid immune responses. A model built on a 13 V-J signature distinguished ophthalmopathy from stable hyperthyroidism, reaching around 88% sensitivity and under 84% specificity in cross-validation and 80%/75% in testing.

Inclusive of the bounding cysteine and phenylalanine, the CDR3 is 15 residues long. Only the CDR3 region is kept as DNA, spanning 45 bases read in frame from base 1. Via the germline V gene, CDR1 is SGHTA and CDR2 FQGNSA. The germline V and J ends show losses of 5 bases and 3 bases respectively, and no gene match explains 7 bases of the junction. In the ophthalmopathy patients, disease was moderately to severely active, with a Clinical Activity Score of 3 or more, a NOSPECS grade of 4 or more, and a duration of less than 3 months. Any patient with an uncontrolled infection, another autoimmune disease, pregnancy or lactation was excluded. Diagnoses were based on clinical symptoms, serum thyroxine and TRAb, thyroid ultrasound and orbital computed tomography. PBMCs were isolated from approximately 10 ml of fresh peripheral blood by Ficoll-Paque density gradient centrifugation. Total RNA was extracted with Trizol reagent, and quality was checked on an Agilent 2100 Bioanalyzer.

The TCR beta CDR3 regions were amplified from RNA transcripts. The first round of RT-PCR for the TCR CDR3 was performed with the HTBI primer set and the Qiagen OneStep RT-PCR kit. The libraries were constructed in a second round of multiplex PCR and then size-selected and purified. The libraries were sequenced on an Illumina HiSeq2000 using paired-end 100 bp reads. The paper's data handling went like this. SOAPnuke was used to process the raw data, with reads discarded if the reads contained adapters or uncalled bases, had a mean Phred below 15, or lacked an exact constant-primer or identifier match. COPE v1.2.5 was used to merge high-quality paired reads, and clonotypes were defined as unique nucleotide sequences. Clonotypes were aligned to IMGT TRBV, TRBD and TRBJ reference segments using MiTCR v1.1. The analysis included only V-J combinations with a frequency above 0.0001, which together covered over 98% of the repertoires. A TCS score was defined as the ratio of F50 (clonal expansion) to E x V (chaos), with BLOSUM62-based TCRdist applied between CDR3 peptides within each V-J. Welch's t-statistics and random forest reduced 450 to 600 V-J features to roughly 13, which were used in a naive Bayes classifier (R e1071). The public reads were quality trimmed at Q25 with fastp and then assembled into clones with MiXCR by TCRdb, keeping productive beta chains. Each CDR3 protein gets just one entry, which takes the most common genes and DNA from the rows behind it. TCRdb, not the original authors, processed these V and J calls. This sample is represented by more than 350,000 distinct CDR3 sequences; approximately 16% of them were singletons. The ten largest clones capture under 25% of the sample.

This clonotype was recorded at least ten times. What this receptor recognizes is not known. No base-level quality is on record; no much larger clone is a single base apart. The rearrangement combines TRBV7-2 with TRBJ2-7; TRBD1 matches 10 bases in the middle. The clonotype originates from a woman aged 55-75 years with Graves' ophthalmopathy. Sequencing used blood. CDR3 sequence: CASSLRTGGFYEQYF. The DNA sequence reads TGTGCCAGCAGCCTACGGACAGGGGGTTTCTACGAGCAGTACTTC.